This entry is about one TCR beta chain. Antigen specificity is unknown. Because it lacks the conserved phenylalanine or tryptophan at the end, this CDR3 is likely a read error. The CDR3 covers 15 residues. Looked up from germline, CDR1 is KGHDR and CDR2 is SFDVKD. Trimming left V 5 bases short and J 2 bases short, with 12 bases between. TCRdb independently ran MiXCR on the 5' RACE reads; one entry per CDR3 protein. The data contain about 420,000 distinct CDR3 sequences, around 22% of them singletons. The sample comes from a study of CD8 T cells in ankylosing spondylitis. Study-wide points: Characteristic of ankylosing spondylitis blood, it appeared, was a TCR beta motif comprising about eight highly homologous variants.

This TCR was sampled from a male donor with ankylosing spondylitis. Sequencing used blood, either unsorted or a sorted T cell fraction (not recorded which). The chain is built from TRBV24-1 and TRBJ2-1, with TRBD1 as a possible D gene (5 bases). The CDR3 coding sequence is TGTGCCACCAGTGTGAATAGGGGCGCCTACAATGAGCAGTTCTCC. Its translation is CATSVNRGAYNEQFS.